This T cell receptor beta chain was captured by sequencing in a study of T cells after yellow fever vaccination. Study-wide results and caveats: The presence of abundant clonotypes contaminating from the bulk population was possible in FACS-sorted repertoires. A faster peak, day 5 versus 15, was reached by the weaker secondary response. Subsequent booster samples again held most clones from primary vaccination (nearly 98% CD4, 85% to 90% CD8).

This clonotype was found a few times. What it binds is not known. The authors made TCR cDNA by 5'RACE template switching, adding a universal primer site and UMIs. Each CDR3 protein gets one entry after TCRdb re-called the 5' RACE reads with MiXCR. In the table there are about 430,000 distinct CDR3 sequences, approximately 18% of which are singletons. Germline loops: CDR1 LGHNA, CDR2 YNFKEQ. Trimming took 3 bases from V and 9 from J, leaving 15 bases between them. CDR3 size: 15 residues. V and J are TRBV4-2 and TRBJ1-6; maybe TRBD1 (6 bases). Sequenced material: PBMCs, taken before the yellow fever booster vaccination. The clonotype was recovered from a man between 18 and 35 years old who received the YFV17D yellow fever vaccine. DNA of the CDR3: TGTGCCAGCAGCCACCCACAGGGACCCTCTTCACCCCTCCACTTT. Protein product: CASSHPQGPSSPLHF.